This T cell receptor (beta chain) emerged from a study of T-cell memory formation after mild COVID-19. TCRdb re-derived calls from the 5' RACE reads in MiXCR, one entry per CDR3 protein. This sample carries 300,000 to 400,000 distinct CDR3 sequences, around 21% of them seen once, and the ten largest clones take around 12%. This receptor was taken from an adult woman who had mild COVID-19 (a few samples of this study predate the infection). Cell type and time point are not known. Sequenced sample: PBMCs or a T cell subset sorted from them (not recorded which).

The CDR3 region is CASSSPQSGGPKGYTF. The CDR3 nucleotides are TGTGCCAGCAGTTCCCCCCAAAGCGGGGGGCCTAAAGGCTACACCTTC. The chain uses TRBV6-5 and TRBJ1-2; TRBD1 might be the D (6 bases). The germline V and J ends were trimmed by 4 bases and 8 bases, with 23 bases remaining between them. The CDR3 totals 16 residues. The germline V gene has CDR1 MNHEY and CDR2 SVGAGI.